A selection of T cell receptor beta chains follows, all from one sample in a study of human T cells and chemical hapten exposure. MiXCR, applied by TCRdb to the RACE reads, yields one record per CDR3 protein. The sample carries roughly 360,000 distinct CDR3 sequences, 4.8% recorded once. The source material was whole blood, sampled in connection with sensitization to the hapten diphenylcyclopropenone (DPC). The receptors were sampled from a woman aged 50 to 65 with alopecia areata. Some clones in this sample may be carry-over from other donors' samples. CDR3s include the opening cysteine and the closing phenylalanine or tryptophan. A D gene is named only where the DNA matches it firmly. A clone size is listed for some rows: how often the clone was seen (once, few, many), or a class if it is expanded.

CDR3 DNA,CDR3 protein,clone size,D gene,J gene,V gene
TGTGCCAGCAGCTTTAGGAGCTCCTACGAGCAGTACTTC,CASSFRSSYEQYF,NA,NA,TRBJ2-7,TRBV13
TGCAGCGCCCGGGGACTAGCGGGAAATGAGCAGTTCTTC,CSARGLAGNEQFF,NA,TRBD2,TRBJ2-1,TRBV29-1
TGTGCCAGCAGCTTGGGTACGGGGCGGGATGAGCAGTTCTTC,CASSLGTGRDEQFF,NA,NA,TRBJ2-1,TRBV5-4
TGTGCCAGCAGCAAAGTTGAACAGGGAAGGAACACTGAAGCTTTCTTT,CASSKVEQGRNTEAFF,many,NA,TRBJ1-1,TRBV21-1
TGTGCCAGCAGTTACCGTCTTCCGGGACAGCCGAATCAGCCCCAGCATTTT,CASSYRLPGQPNQPQHF,many,TRBD1,TRBJ1-5,TRBV6-2/TRBV6-3
TGTGCCGGTGGGACTAGTGGCACCGGGGAGCTGTTTTTT,CAGGTSGTGELFF,many,TRBD2,TRBJ2-2,TRBV6-1
TGCGCCAGCAGTCAAGGGGGGTACTATGGCTACACCTTC,CASSQGGYYGYTF,many,NA,TRBJ1-2,TRBV4-1
TGCAGCGGGTGGGACGTTGGAAACACCATATATTTT,CSGWDVGNTIYF,many,NA,TRBJ1-3,TRBV29-1
TGTGCGACCCTCAATATTGCGACCCAGTACTTC,CATLNIATQYF,NA,NA,TRBJ2-5,TRBV7-2
TGTGCCAGCAGCTATAGACTAGCGGGGGCCTACAATGAGCAGTTCTTC,CASSYRLAGAYNEQFF,few,TRBD2,TRBJ2-1,TRBV7-9
TGTGCCAGCAGTCCCACCGGGGCGCCCTCCTACGAGCAGTACTTC,CASSPTGAPSYEQYF,NA,NA,TRBJ2-7,TRBV28
TGCGCCAGCAGCTTGGGAAGGGTTATCTCCTACGAGCAGTACTTC,CASSLGRVISYEQYF,many,NA,TRBJ2-7,TRBV5-1
TGCAGCGTTGAAGATCCTAGCCAACCCCCAGATACGCAGTATTTT,CSVEDPSQPPDTQYF,many,NA,TRBJ2-3,TRBV29-1
TGTGCCAGCAGTTATAGCGGGAGGGCCTGGGAGCTGTTTTTT,CASSYSGRAWELFF,NA,TRBD2,TRBJ2-2,TRBV6-5
TGTGCCAGCAGCCATCAGCCGGGAGAGACCCAGTACTTC,CASSHQPGETQYF,many,NA,TRBJ2-5,TRBV14
TGTGCCAGCAGCCAAGAACCCCCAGGGGGGGCGAGAAAACTGTTTTTT,CASSQEPPGGARKLFF,many,TRBD1,TRBJ1-4,TRBV3-1
TGTGCCAGCTCACCCTATGCTGCCTCCTACGAGCAGTACTTC,CASSPYAASYEQYF,NA,NA,TRBJ2-7,TRBV18
TGTGCCAGCAGTATATACAAGAACACTGAAGCTTTCTTT,CASSIYKNTEAFF,NA,NA,TRBJ1-1,TRBV27
TGTGCCAGCAGCGTACGGGGGTCCCTGGATGAGCAGTTCTTC,CASSVRGSLDEQFF,many,NA,TRBJ2-1,TRBV9
TGCAGTGCTGCGAGAGGTGAGCAGTTCTTC,CSAARGEQFF,NA,NA,TRBJ2-1,TRBV20-1
TGTGCCAGCAGCCCTGACAGACGTAGCTCCTACGAGCAGTACTTC,CASSPDRRSSYEQYF,many,NA,TRBJ2-7,TRBV11-2
TGCAGTGCCTCGGACAGGGGGCTGCGGACAGATACGCAGTATTTT,CSASDRGLRTDTQYF,many,TRBD1,TRBJ2-3,TRBV20-1
TGTGCCAGTAGTCCCCGGACAGGATCGGAGACCCAGTACTTC,CASSPRTGSETQYF,many,TRBD1,TRBJ2-5,TRBV19
TGTGCCACCAGCCCGGACAGGGGGCAGTACTTC,CATSPDRGQYF,NA,TRBD1,TRBJ2-7,TRBV24-1
TGTGCCAGCTCATCCAGTCAAATGATGGGCTACACCTTC,CASSSSQMMGYTF,many,NA,TRBJ1-2,TRBV18
TGTGCTAGTGGTTTGGTAGGTGGGAGCTCTGGAAACACCATATATTTT,CASGLVGGSSGNTIYF,many,NA,TRBJ1-3,TRBV12-5
TGTGCCTGGAGTGTAGGGGACTATGGCTACACCTTC,CAWSVGDYGYTF,few,NA,TRBJ1-2,TRBV30
TGTGCCAGCAGCTCCCCTGGACAGTATGGCTACACCTTC,CASSSPGQYGYTF,many,NA,TRBJ1-2,TRBV7-9
TGTGCCAGCAGCCCTACCTCAGCGGTCGAGCAGTACTTC,CASSPTSAVEQYF,few,NA,TRBJ2-7,TRBV7-6
TGTGCCAGCACCCAACTAGCGGGAGGGGTGAATGAGCAGTTCTTC,CASTQLAGGVNEQFF,few,TRBD2,TRBJ2-1,TRBV12-3/TRBV12-4
TGTGCCAGCAGTTACGAGTTCAGCTATGGCTACACCTTC,CASSYEFSYGYTF,few,NA,TRBJ1-2,TRBV6-2/TRBV6-3
TGTGCCAGCAGTTTATCGGGGCCTGGGCCCCAGCATTTT,CASSLSGPGPQHF,NA,NA,TRBJ1-5,TRBV27
TGTGCCAGCAGCCGCGCTAGCAGAGAGACCCAGTACTTC,CASSRASRETQYF,NA,NA,TRBJ2-5,TRBV5-6
TGTGCCAGCAGCCTGATCTTGGACAGGGGTGAAAAACTGTTTTTT,CASSLILDRGEKLFF,many,TRBD1,TRBJ1-4,TRBV6-6
TGTGCCAGCAGCCAAGTCACAGGGGCAGATACGCAGTATTTT,CASSQVTGADTQYF,NA,TRBD1,TRBJ2-3,TRBV14
TGTGCCAGCAGCTTGGGACCGTACAATGAAAAACTGTTTTTT,CASSLGPYNEKLFF,many,NA,TRBJ1-4,TRBV7-6
TGTGCCACCAGTGAGCCCGGGATCGGGGAGCTGTTTTTT,CATSEPGIGELFF,few,NA,TRBJ2-2,TRBV24-1
TGTGCCAGCAGGGCGCCGACAGGGATTGGCCCAGATACGCAGTATTTT,CASRAPTGIGPDTQYF,few,TRBD1,TRBJ2-3,TRBV2
TGTGCCTCCTCCGATACAGGGGGCGATAATCAGCCCCAGCATTTT,CASSDTGGDNQPQHF,few,TRBD1,TRBJ1-5,TRBV15
TGCAGTGCTAGAGATCGGGTGGTGCAGACCCAGTACTTC,CSARDRVVQTQYF,many,NA,TRBJ2-5,TRBV20-1
TGCAGCGTCGTAACAGGGGCCACTGAAGCTTTCTTT,CSVVTGATEAFF,many,TRBD1,TRBJ1-1,TRBV29-1
TGTGCCAGTTGGGGGGTGACTGAAGCTTTCTTT,CASWGVTEAFF,few,NA,TRBJ1-1,TRBV19
TGCGCCAGCAGCCCCGGTGGGGAACTGGGCTCCTATAATTCACCCCTCCACTTT,CASSPGGELGSYNSPLHF,NA,NA,TRBJ1-6,TRBV4-1
TGTGCCAGCAGCTTCGGTGGTACAGAGACCCAGTACTTC,CASSFGGTETQYF,many,NA,TRBJ2-5,TRBV13
TGTGCCAGCTCTCCGGGGAACAGAACTTATAGCAATCAGCCCCAGCATTTT,CASSPGNRTYSNQPQHF,many,NA,TRBJ1-5,TRBV12-3/TRBV12-4
TGCAGTGCTCCGGATCGGAGGGGACTAGCGGGTGCAGATACGCAGTATTTT,CSAPDRRGLAGADTQYF,many,TRBD2,TRBJ2-3,TRBV20-1
TGTGCCAGCAGTTTACTCTCCAAAACCAGCGGGGGAAGCTCCTACGAGCAGTACTTC,CASSLLSKTSGGSSYEQYF,NA,TRBD2,TRBJ2-7,TRBV12-3/TRBV12-4
TGCGCCAGCAACATCGGACAGGGGGCGAGCGAGCAGTACTTC,CASNIGQGASEQYF,few,TRBD1,TRBJ2-7,TRBV5-1
TGTGCCAGCAGCGACGGGACGAAGGCTAACTATGGCTACACCTTC,CASSDGTKANYGYTF,few,NA,TRBJ1-2,TRBV9
TGTGCCAGCAGCCCCTCCGGGCAGGGGGAAGAGACCCAGTACTTC,CASSPSGQGEETQYF,NA,TRBD1,TRBJ2-5,TRBV28
TGTGCCAGCAGCGATACAGGGAAACAGCCCCAGCATTTT,CASSDTGKQPQHF,many,NA,TRBJ1-5,TRBV3-1
TGTGCCAGCAGTGAATGGATGTACGGGGACCAGCCCCAGCATTTT,CASSEWMYGDQPQHF,NA,NA,TRBJ1-5,TRBV6-1
TGTGCCAGCAGCGCTAACTACCCCCCGGGACGGGGCGACGAGCAGTACTTC,CASSANYPPGRGDEQYF,NA,NA,TRBJ2-7,TRBV6-5
TGTGCCAGCAGCCCCGGCCCAATTAACTATGGCTACACCTTC,CASSPGPINYGYTF,many,NA,TRBJ1-2,TRBV13